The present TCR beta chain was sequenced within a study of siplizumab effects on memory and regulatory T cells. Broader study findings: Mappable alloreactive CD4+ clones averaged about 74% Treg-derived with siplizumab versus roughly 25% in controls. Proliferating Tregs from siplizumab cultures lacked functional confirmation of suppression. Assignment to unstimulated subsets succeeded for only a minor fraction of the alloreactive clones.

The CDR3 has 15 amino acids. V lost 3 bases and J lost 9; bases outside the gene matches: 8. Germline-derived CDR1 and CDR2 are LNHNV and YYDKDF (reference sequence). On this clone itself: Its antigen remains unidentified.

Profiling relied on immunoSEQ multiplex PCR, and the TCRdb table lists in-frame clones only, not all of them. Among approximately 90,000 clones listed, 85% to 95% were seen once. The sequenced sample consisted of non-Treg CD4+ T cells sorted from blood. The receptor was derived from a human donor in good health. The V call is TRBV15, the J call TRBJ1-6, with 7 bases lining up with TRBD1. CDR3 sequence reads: CATSSGQALGSPLHF. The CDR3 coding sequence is TGTGCCACCAGCAGCGGACAGGCCCTTGGTTCACCCCTCCACTTT.